This passage covers 7 T cell receptor beta chains from one sample sequenced in a study of graft-versus-host responses after intestinal transplantation (dated by TCRdb to the early 2020s). Library preparation used the immunoSEQ multiplex PCR assay. TCRdb's version of the immuneACCESS table is confined to in-frame rearrangements and falls short of the full clone set. An unresolved V gene accounts for under half of the shortfall where checked; the remainder is of unknown origin. This sample lists about 19,000 clones; around nine tenths were detected once. Under 60% of the sample belongs to the ten largest clones. Specimen: bone marrow, collected approximately 19 weeks after transplant. The source is a human patient who received an intestinal transplant, so some T cells may come from the graft donor.

The V gene is TRBV6-4, the J gene TRBJ1-2; 9 nucleotides agree with TRBD1. The trim removed 4 bases at V and 3 bases at J, leaving 0 bases unmatched. CDR3 length: 13 amino acids. The germline gives CDR1 MRHNA, CDR2 SNTAGT. In DNA, the CDR3 is TGTGCCAGCAGTGGGGACAGGGACTATGGCTACACCTTC. It is translated as CASSGDRDYGYTF.

This clone was observed a single time. V usage is TRBV29-1 and J usage is TRBJ2-7, with 13 nucleotides matching TRBD2. Germline V gene data show CDR1 as SQVTM and CDR2 as ANQGSEA. This CDR3 has 12 residues. The V gene end was trimmed by 6 bases and the J gene end by 5 bases; junction bases not matched to a gene: 1. The CDR3: CSVGTSGNEQYF. The CDR3 bases are TGCAGCGTCGGGACTAGCGGGAACGAGCAGTACTTC.

The chain recombines TRBV11-3 with TRBJ2-3; weak D call: TRBD2 (6 bases). V was clipped by 1 base and J by 0 bases, with 11 bases between them. This CDR3 comprises 16 residues. Germline loops: CDR1 SGHNT, CDR2 YENEEA. CDR3 DNA sequence: TGTGCCAGCAGCTTAGTCCGGGGGAAGAGCACAGATACGCAGTATTTT. The encoded protein is CASSLVRGKSTDTQYF.

The rearrangement links TRBV7-9 to TRBJ2-4; TRBD2 matches at 8 bases. After removal of 5 bases from V and 0 bases from J, the junction contained 6 bases not matched to a gene. Germline V gene sequence: CDR1 SEHNR, CDR2 FQNEAQ (reference sequence). The CDR3 totals 16 residues. CDR3 nucleotides: TGTGCCAGCAGCCCCGGGGGGGGAAGAGCCAAAAACATTCAGTACTTC. Translating it yields CASSPGGGRAKNIQYF.

The chain links TRBV12-5 to TRBJ1-5; D remains ambiguous. The CDR3 length is 13 residues. V gave up 4 bases and J gave up 4 bases, with 8 bases separating them. CDR1 and CDR2 (germline): LGHNT, FRNRAP. CDR3 sequence reads: CASGSGGNQPQHF. The CDR3 DNA follows: TGTGCTAGTGGTTCAGGTGGTAATCAGCCCCAGCATTTT.

The rearrangement links TRBV29-1 to TRBJ2-2, with 7 positions matching TRBD1. CDR3 length equals 14 residues. Germline V gives CDR1 SQVTM, CDR2 ANQGSEA. V lost 1 base, J lost 4 bases, and 3 bases stayed unmatched. The CDR3, as DNA: TGCAGCGTTGAAGGACAGGGCAGCACCGGGGAGCTGTTTTTT. Protein: CSVEGQGSTGELFF.

The V and J genes are TRBV13 and TRBJ2-1; 9 nucleotides agree with TRBD2. Trimming took 8 bases from V and 0 from J; bases not matched to a gene: 14. This CDR3 region has 18 residues. Germline assignment: CDR1 PRHDT and CDR2 FYEKMQ (reference sequence). The CDR3 bases are TGTGCCAGCTCGAACCCCGAAATTAGCGGGAGCTCCTACAATGAGCAGTTCTTC. Amino acid sequence: CASSNPEISGSSYNEQFF.